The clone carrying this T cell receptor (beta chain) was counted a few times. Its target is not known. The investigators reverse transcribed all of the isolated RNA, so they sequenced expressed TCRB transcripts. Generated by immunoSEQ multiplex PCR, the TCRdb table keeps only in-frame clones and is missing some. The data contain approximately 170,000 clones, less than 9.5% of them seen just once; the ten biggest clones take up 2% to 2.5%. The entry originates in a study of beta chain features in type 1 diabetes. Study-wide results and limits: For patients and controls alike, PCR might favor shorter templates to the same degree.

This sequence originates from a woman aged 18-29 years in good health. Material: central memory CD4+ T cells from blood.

CDR3 nucleotides: TGTGCCAGCAGTGAGGGTAGCGGGGGGTCCAGCTATGAGCAGTTCTTC. Amino acid sequence: CASSEGSGGSSYEQFF. The chain links TRBV2 to TRBJ2-1; 10 positions match TRBD2. The CDR3 is 16 residues long. With 3 bases clipped from V and 8 bases from J, the junction kept 10 bases outside the gene matches. Germline CDR1 reads SNHLY; CDR2 reads FYNNEI.